This TCR beta chain was observed in a study of blood T cell repertoires in COVID-19. The CDR3 has 15 residues. Trimming took 5 bases from V and 3 from J; bases not matched to a gene: 6. CDR1 and CDR2 (germline): SEHNR, FQNEAQ (reference sequence). Sequencing was performed with immunoSEQ multiplex PCR; in TCRdb, only in-frame clones are kept and a portion is missing. Of tens of thousands of clones listed, 80% to 90% were seen once; the top ten hold approximately 15%. The chain carries TRBV7-9 and TRBJ2-7, with 11 bases aligning to TRBD1. The sample taken for sequencing was peripheral blood. The source of this sequence is a man aged 55 to 70 with active COVID-19. The CDR3 DNA reads TGTGCCAGCAGCGCACCGGGACAGGGGGTCTACGAGCAGTACTTC. Residues: CASSAPGQGVYEQYF.